Presented here are 14 T cell receptor beta chains from one specimen sequenced in a study of tumor and adjacent non-tumor tissue in lung cancer. No cell sorting was done before RNA was extracted from the tissue. A modified ARM-PCR protocol with three rounds of nested PCR amplified TCRbeta. MiXCR, run by TCRdb on the multiplex PCR reads, gives a single entry per CDR3 protein. Of more than 95,000 distinct CDR3 sequences listed, approximately 66% are singletons. The sequencing sample was made of lung tumor tissue. The receptors derive from a man aged 25-45 years with non-small cell lung cancer.

Points on this clonotype: An end of the junction does not agree with germline; a read error may underlie this. The chain links TRBV5-1 to TRBJ1-1, with D tentatively TRBD1 (5 bases). This CDR3 contains 15 residues. Germline assignment: CDR1 SGHRS and CDR2 YFSETQ. CDR3 sequence: CASSFRQFMNTEAFF. DNA of the CDR3: TGCGCCAGCAGCTTTCGACAGTTTATGAACACTGAGGCTTTCTTT.

Note on this clonotype: Without the conserved terminal phenylalanine or tryptophan, this CDR3 likely stems from a read error. This sequence joins TRBV11-2 and TRBJ2-1; D gene unclear. The CDR3 is made up of 18 amino acids. V was trimmed by 1 base and J by 0 bases, leaving 16 bases between them. Germline V gene sequence: CDR1 SGHAT, CDR2 FQNNGV. In nucleotides, the CDR3 is TGTGCCAGCAGCTTAGTTTGGTGGCAGCGCCACTCCTACAATGAGCAGTTCTTG. Amino acid sequence: CASSLVWWQRHSYNEQFL.

Comment on this clonotype: A clone one base away is much larger, so this may be a read error. The chain uses TRBV29-1 and TRBJ2-1; D is ambiguous. Germline-derived CDR1 and CDR2 are SQVTM and ANQGSEA. V lost 3 bases and J 0 bases, leaving 12 bases between the germline ends. There are 15 residues in the CDR3. CDR3 sequence: CSVDRWTSSYNEQFF. The CDR3 DNA sequence: TGCAGCGTTGATCGGTGGACCAGCTCCTACAATGAGCAGTTCTTC.

Regarding this clonotype: A much larger clone differs from this one at a single base, so this may be a read error. V usage is TRBV20-1 and J usage is TRBJ2-7; D might be TRBD2 (5 bases). Between the trimmed V and J ends, which lost 8 bases and 2 bases, there was a span of 16 bases. This CDR3 is built from 13 residues. Per the germline V gene, CDR1 is DFQATT and CDR2 is SNEGSKA (reference sequence). CDR3 amino acids: CSTSWAGPYEQYF. CDR3 in DNA: TGCAGTACTTCGTGGGCGGGCCCCTACGAGCAGTACTTC.

This clonotype was counted many times. This sequence joins TRBV20-1 and TRBJ2-5, with TRBD1 matching 9 bases. V gave up 1 base and J gave up 1 base; unmatched junction bases: 1. The CDR3 consists of 14 residues. Germline lookup yields CDR1 DFQATT and CDR2 SNEGSKA (reference sequence). CDR3 protein: CSARGTGAQETQYF. CDR3 nucleotide sequence: TGCAGTGCTAGAGGGACAGGGGCCCAAGAGACCCAGTACTTC.

V and J are TRBV6-5 and TRBJ1-2; unclear D gene. The CDR3 runs 17 residues. Germline V lookup: CDR1 MNHEY, CDR2 SVGAGI. Trimming pared 7 bases from V and 9 bases from J, leaving 30 bases between. The chain's CDR3 is CASTPDGPGRTSKSYTF. CDR3 in DNA: TGTGCCAGCACTCCTGACGGGCCTGGCAGGACGTCGAAGAGCTACACCTTC.

Note on this clonotype: The CDR3 carries no conserved terminal phenylalanine or tryptophan, so it likely arises from a read error. The V and J genes are TRBV6-1 and TRBJ2-7, with 10 positions matching TRBD2. The junction had 11 bases not matched to a gene; V was cut back by 7 bases and J by 5 bases. The CDR3 spans 15 residues. Germline-derived CDR1 and CDR2 are MNHNS and SASEGT. The CDR3 DNA reads as TGTGCCAGCACCCAATCAGCGGGGGGGCTCCACGAGCAGTACCTC. The encoded protein is CASTQSAGGLHEQYL.

The chain uses TRBV6-4 and TRBJ2-7; possible D gene TRBD1, 7 bases. The CDR3 length is 16 residues. V was pared by 5 bases and J by 7 bases, with 24 bases between. In germline, CDR1 is MRHNA, CDR2 SNTAGT. CDR3 nucleotide sequence: TGTGCCAGCAGTTACTTCAGGGGGGTTCGGCGGCATGAGCAGTACTTC. Protein: CASSYFRGVRRHEQYF.

Of note for this clonotype: No DNA is shown, since the ends of the CDR3 on it are uncertain; the CDR3 is the one TCRdb lists. CDR3 region: CSARAVGLGNTMYF. This chain connects TRBV20-1 to TRBJ1-3; the table gives TRBD1 as D, unverified against the DNA. The germline V gene has CDR1 DFQATT and CDR2 SNEGSKA (reference sequence). The CDR3 is 14 residues long, ends included.

V is TRBV28 and J is TRBJ2-3, with D tentatively TRBD2 (6 bases). The V and J ends lost 5 bases and 6 bases respectively, with 15 bases between them. This CDR3 has 14 amino acids. Germline assignment: CDR1 MDHEN and CDR2 SYDVKM. The CDR3 DNA is TGTGCCAGCAGTGGCCTAGCGTCCAGGGATACGCAGTATTTT. It specifies CASSGLASRDTQYF.

As DNA, the CDR3 is TGTGCCTGGAGTGTAGGACTAGCGGGATTGAGGGAGACCCAGTACTTC. Its protein is CAWSVGLAGLRETQYF. The genes are TRBV30 and TRBJ2-5; 12 positions match TRBD2. This CDR3 has 16 residues. Germline V gene lookup returns CDR1 GTSNPN and CDR2 SVGIG (reference sequence). Trimming took 0 bases from V and 5 from J; bases not matched to a gene: 7.

This clonotype turned up a few times. No conserved phenylalanine or tryptophan ends this CDR3, so it is likely a read error. The CDR3 DNA follows: TGTACCAGCAGCTTAACACCCGGGGGCTACACCATC. Translation: CTSSLTPGGYTI. The V and J genes are TRBV11-1 and TRBJ1-2; D not resolved. There are 12 residues in the CDR3. Germline assignment: CDR1 SGHAT and CDR2 FQDESV (reference sequence).

As regards this clonotype: This sequence may be a read error, since a much larger clone differs from it by one base. This chain uses TRBV12-3 or TRBV12-4 with TRBJ2-7; D not certain. Trimming stripped 4 bases from V and 5 bases from J, with 12 bases between. CDR3 length equals 13 residues. The CDR3 sequence is CASSSHKGNEQYF. The CDR3 DNA reads as TGTGCCAGCAGTTCTCACAAAGGAAACGAGCAGTACTTC.

In the case of this clonotype: This may be a read error: a much more frequent sequence differs by one nucleotide. This chain links TRBV6-5 with TRBJ2-3; TRBD2 agrees at 7 bases. The CDR3 length is 14 residues. Per germline, CDR1 MNHEY and CDR2 SVGAGI. CDR3 loop: CASSYGRAPDAQYF. CDR3 in DNA: TGTGCCAGCAGTTATGGGAGGGCCCCAGATGCGCAGTATTTT.